The entry below gives a single T cell receptor beta chain sequence along with its context. The data derive from a study of identical twins' blood T cells. In TCRdb, the 5' RACE reads were re-called with MiXCR into one record per CDR3 protein. The sample contains roughly 380,000 distinct CDR3 sequences, about 28% of which appear only once. Sequences were obtained from PBMCs. This sequence originates from a woman aged 18 to 55 in good health.

CDR3 sequence (DNA): TGTGCCAGCAGTGGAAACAGGGGAGCTTATAATTCACCCCTCCACTTT. This translates into CASSGNRGAYNSPLHF. The chain uses TRBV25-1 and TRBJ1-6, with 7 nucleotides matching TRBD1. Trimming cost V 4 bases and J 4 bases; bases outside gene matches: 7. From germline, CDR1 is MGHDK and CDR2 SYGVNS. CDR3 length: 16 residues.